Listed here are 31 T cell receptor beta chains from one sample, sequenced in a study of preoperative IRX-2 immunotherapy in early breast cancer. Measured with immunoSEQ multiplex PCR; TCRdb has only the in-frame clones, and not every one. The repertoire holds over 5,500 clones, with 70% to 80% as singletons. Treatment denoted: preoperative locoregional IRX-2 cytokine immunotherapy. The material sequenced was tumor tissue, taken before IRX-2 immunotherapy. The receptors here all came from a human donor with breast cancer.

This clone was picked up a small number of times. The chain carries TRBV6-8 and TRBJ1-1, with D possibly being TRBD1 (5 bases). CDR3 length equals 17 residues. V was cut by 0 bases and J by 0 bases, with 14 bases left in between. Germline V lookup: CDR1 MNHGY, CDR2 SAAAGT. This CDR3 reads CASSYSYGARMNTEAFF. The CDR3 DNA reads as TGTGCCAGCAGTTACTCGTATGGGGCCCGAATGAACACTGAAGCTTTCTTT.

This clone counts as medium-sized. The J gene is TRBJ2-7, the V gene TRBV23-1, with D possibly TRBD1 on 6 matching bases. TRBV23-1 is noted as an ORF with a role that remains uncertain. Trimming stripped 6 bases from V and 6 bases from J, with 21 bases between. The CDR3 has 15 amino acids. In DNA, the CDR3 is TGCGCCAGCAGCCCTACAAGGGGGTTTCTTGGCGAGCAGTACTTC. Translated: CASSPTRGFLGEQYF.

This rearrangement joins TRBV6-8 to TRBJ2-1, with 10 bases aligning to TRBD2. Germline assignment: CDR1 MNHGY and CDR2 SAAAGT. Trimming cost V 5 bases and J 5 bases; bases outside gene matches: 3. This CDR3 comprises 14 residues. CDR3 in DNA: TGTGCCAGCAGTGGAGCGGGGGGGCACAATGAGCAGTTCTTC. Its translation: CASSGAGGHNEQFF.

The chain couples TRBV14 to TRBJ1-1, with no clear D. Trimming took 5 bases from V and 0 from J, leaving 7 bases between them. The CDR3 is 13 amino acids. From germline, CDR1 is SGHDN and CDR2 FVKESK. The CDR3 sequence is CASSKIMNTEAFF. CDR3 DNA: TGTGCCAGCAGCAAGATAATGAACACTGAAGCTTTCTTT.

The V and J genes are TRBV5-1 and TRBJ2-7, with a weak D call TRBD1 (6 bases). V lost 0 bases to trimming and J lost 2 bases, with 12 bases between them. CDR3 length: 15 amino acids. Germline CDR1 and CDR2: SGHRS and YFSETQ. CDR3 nucleotides: TGCGCCAGCAGCTTGGACGTGACAGGACCCTACGAGCAGTACTTC. This codes for CASSLDVTGPYEQYF.

This chain connects TRBV11-3 to TRBJ1-1, with D tentatively TRBD1 (5 bases). The germline V gene encodes CDR1 SGHNT and CDR2 YENEEA. The CDR3 covers 15 residues. Trimming cost V 0 bases and J 4 bases, with 12 bases left between them. As DNA, the CDR3 is TGTGCCAGCAGCTTAGAGGCGTTTGGGGGCACTGAAGCTTTCTTT. The encoded protein is CASSLEAFGGTEAFF.

The V gene is TRBV11-3, the J gene TRBJ2-2; weak D call: TRBD2 (6 bases). V was shortened by 5 bases and J by 5 bases, with 18 bases between the two germline ends. Germline V lookup: CDR1 SGHNT, CDR2 YENEEA. The CDR3 loop spans 16 amino acids. DNA for the CDR3: TGTGCCAGCAGCCCGAGGGGAGGTATGAGGACCGGGGAGCTGTTTTTT. Its protein is CASSPRGGMRTGELFF. The full variable domain, in which reference TRBV11-3 and TRBJ2-2 provide the parts outside the CDR3, is EAGVVQSPRYKIIEKKQPVAFWCNPISGHNTLYWYLQNLGQGPELLIRYENEEAVDDSQLPKDRFSAERLKGVDSTLKIQPAELGDSAVYLCASSPRGGMRTGELFFGEGSRLTVL.

The gene calls are TRBV6-8 and TRBJ1-1; weak D call: TRBD1 (5 bases). In germline, CDR1 is MNHGY, CDR2 SAAAGT. This CDR3 region has 13 residues. The CDR3 spells CATAGWGNTEAFF. CDR3 nucleotides: TGTGCGACGGCAGGGTGGGGGAACACTGAAGCTTTCTTT.

The chain employs TRBV11-3 and TRBJ2-3, with D perhaps matching TRBD2 (5 bases). V was shortened by 5 bases and J by 4 bases, with 16 bases between the two germline ends. Germline CDR1 and CDR2: SGHNT and YENEEA. CDR3 length: 15 amino acids. The CDR3 here is CASSPRPGGADTQYF. The DNA of the CDR3 is TGTGCCAGCAGCCCCCGCCCCGGAGGTGCAGATACGCAGTATTTT. Using reference TRBV11-3 and TRBJ2-3 for the parts outside the CDR3, the full variable domain is EAGVVQSPRYKIIEKKQPVAFWCNPISGHNTLYWYLQNLGQGPELLIRYENEEAVDDSQLPKDRFSAERLKGVDSTLKIQPAELGDSAVYLCASSPRPGGADTQYFGPGTRLTVL.

The gene calls are TRBV6-8 and TRBJ1-2; 7 bases map to TRBD1. CDR3 length: 13 amino acids. Trimming cost V 7 bases and J 4 bases; bases outside gene matches: 6. CDR1 and CDR2 from the germline V gene are MNHGY and SAAAGT. The CDR3 here is CASKAGTVYGYTF. The CDR3 DNA reads as TGTGCCAGCAAAGCCGGGACAGTCTATGGCTACACCTTC.

The chain combines TRBV6-8 with TRBJ2-5; 7 nucleotides align to TRBD1. The CDR3 is 15 amino acids. Germline CDR1 is MNHGY and CDR2 is SAAAGT. J gave up 6 bases and V 6 bases, and 13 bases lay outside the gene matches. The CDR3 bases are TGTGCCAGCAGCCTACAGGGGTCTGCAAGCCAGACCCAGTACTTC. This sequence encodes CASSLQGSASQTQYF.

DNA for the CDR3: TGTGCCAGCACTCCTGCTAGGACACGAACCTACGAGCAGTACTTC. This translates into CASTPARTRTYEQYF. The rearrangement uses TRBV6-8 and TRBJ2-7, with D possibly TRBD1 on 5 matching bases. V dropped 7 bases and J dropped 2 bases, with 18 bases sitting between them. Germline V CDR1 and CDR2: MNHGY, SAAAGT. This CDR3 comprises 15 residues.

The rearrangement uses TRBV7-6 and TRBJ1-3; D possibly corresponds to TRBD1 (6 bases). This CDR3 has 16 residues. The germline V and J ends were trimmed by 8 bases and 0 bases, with 17 bases remaining between them. Germline loops: CDR1 SGHVS, CDR2 FNYEAQ. CDR3 DNA: TGTGCCAGCGGACGAGCGACAGGACTCTCTGGAAACACCATATATTTT. Translating it yields CASGRATGLSGNTIYF.

The rearrangement joins TRBV5-1 to TRBJ1-4, with 10 bases matching TRBD1. Germline-derived CDR1 and CDR2 are SGHRS and YFSETQ. V shed 4 bases, J shed 5 bases, and the junction held 2 bases outside the gene matches. CDR3 length: 14 residues. DNA for the CDR3: TGCGCCAGCAGCCCGGGACAGGGGAATGAAAAACTGTTTTTT. Amino acids: CASSPGQGNEKLFF.

This clone showed up just a few times. This chain links TRBV6-8 with TRBJ2-3; 10 bases line up with TRBD2. V shed 8 bases and J 1 base; nucleotides not matched to a gene: 6. This CDR3 region has 15 residues. Per the germline V gene, CDR1 is MNHGY and CDR2 is SAAAGT. The CDR3 loop reads CASAAGLAGTDTQYF. The CDR3 bases are TGTGCCAGCGCGGCAGGACTAGCGGGCACAGATACGCAGTATTTT.

This clone was found a few times. The V and J genes are TRBV6-7 and TRBJ2-2, with TRBD1 matching over 7 bases. TRBV6-7 is placed among ORFs of uncertain function. The CDR3 contains 13 residues. With V trimmed by 9 bases and J by 3 bases, 4 bases remained unmatched. Here the CDR3 DNA reads TGTGCCAGTACCAGGGGGTACACCGGGGAGCTGTTTTTT. Translated, it gives CASTRGYTGELFF.

The chain is built from TRBV11-3 and TRBJ1-6; 9 nucleotides align to TRBD1. The CDR3 runs to 16 residues. The J segment lost 7 bases and the V segment lost 4 bases, leaving 8 bases of the junction unmatched. CDR1 and CDR2 from the germline V gene are SGHNT and YENEEA. CDR3 nucleotide sequence: TGTGCCAGCAGCTACTCACAGGGGGCAAGGAATTCACCCCTCCACTTT. It codes for CASSYSQGARNSPLHF.

The chain couples TRBV23-1 to TRBJ1-1; 8 bases line up with TRBD1. TRBV23-1 is an ORF; its function is uncertain. There are 13 residues in the CDR3. V gave up 6 bases and J gave up 3 bases; unmatched junction bases: 3. The CDR3 is CASSLDRDTEAFF. The DNA for the CDR3 is TGCGCCAGCAGCTTGGACAGGGACACTGAAGCTTTCTTT.

The V and J genes are TRBV23-1 and TRBJ1-1; D is undetermined. TRBV23-1 is reported as an ORF; its role is uncertain. There are 13 residues in the CDR3. Between the trimmed V and J ends, which lost 6 bases and 2 bases, there was a span of 10 bases. The CDR3 nucleotides read TGCGCCAGCAGCTCCCCGCCTAACACTGAAGCTTTCTTT. Its translation is CASSSPPNTEAFF.

V gene TRBV10-1 combines with J gene TRBJ1-5; 8 nucleotides agree with TRBD1. V dropped 8 bases and J dropped 5; count of bases not matched to a gene: 23. The CDR3 extends over 19 amino acids. CDR1 and CDR2 (germline): WNHNN, SYGVQD (reference sequence). The CDR3 DNA is TGCGCCAGCTACCAGCGCCAGGACAGGGACCGATTAGTAGATCAGCCCCAGCATTTT. It codes for CASYQRQDRDRLVDQPQHF.

The rearrangement uses TRBV6-8 and TRBJ2-6; 10 bases are a match to TRBD1. With V trimmed by 6 bases and J by 0 bases, 11 bases remained unmatched. Germline V gene data show CDR1 as MNHGY and CDR2 as SAAAGT. The CDR3 extends over 19 amino acids. The chain's CDR3 is CASSDRRTGGASGANVLTF. The CDR3, as DNA: TGTGCCAGCAGCGACCGCAGGACAGGGGGAGCCTCTGGGGCCAACGTCCTGACTTTC.

This rearrangement joins TRBV29-1 to TRBJ2-1, with TRBD2 matching over 8 bases. Germline loops: CDR1 SQVTM, CDR2 ANQGSEA. Unmatched junction bases numbered 11, after V lost 0 bases and J lost 16 bases. The CDR3 is 13 amino acids. The CDR3 region has the DNA TGCAGCGTTGAAGAAGTAACACGGGGGGGCAGTTTCTTC. This codes for CSVEEVTRGGSFF.

The rearrangement links TRBV1 to TRBJ2-5; the tabulated D call, TRBD1, remains unverified against the DNA. TRBV1 is designated a pseudogene. This CDR3 spans 15 amino acids. CDR3 in amino acids: CASSPFGQEQETQYF. In nucleotides, the CDR3 is TGCGCCAGCAGCCCCTTCGGACAGGAACAAGAGACCCAGTACTTC.

DNA for the CDR3: TGTGCCAGCAGCTTCCCCAGCGGGGAAGACACAGATACGCAGTATTTT. Translation: CASSFPSGEDTDTQYF. This chain joins TRBV11-3 and TRBJ2-3, with 7 positions matching TRBD2. Trimming cost V 3 bases and J 2 bases; bases outside gene matches: 8. CDR3 length: 16 amino acids. The V gene's germline CDR1 is SGHNT and CDR2 YENEEA.

Sample share makes this clone medium-sized. This sequence joins TRBV30 and TRBJ1-1; perhaps TRBD1 as D (5 bases). Trimming took 2 bases from V and 2 from J, leaving 12 bases between them. Germline loops: CDR1 GTSNPN, CDR2 SVGIG (reference sequence). This CDR3 has 14 amino acids. This CDR3 reads CAWSLMGLNTEAFF. CDR3 in DNA: TGTGCCTGGAGTCTGATGGGACTAAACACTGAAGCTTTCTTT.

J is TRBJ1-5 and V is TRBV18, with a tentative D call TRBD1 (5 bases). With 2 bases removed from V and 5 bases from J, the gap between germline ends came to 13 bases. CDR3 length: 15 amino acids. Germline V CDR1 and CDR2: KGHSH, LQKENI. The CDR3 region is CASSPGPGTDQPQHF. CDR3 nucleotide sequence: TGTGCCAGCTCACCAGGCCCAGGGACCGATCAGCCCCAGCATTTT.

This chain joins TRBV6-8 and TRBJ2-7; the match to TRBD1 covers 12 bases. The germline gives CDR1 MNHGY, CDR2 SAAAGT. The V segment lost 5 bases and the J segment 1 base; nucleotides outside the gene matches: 3. The CDR3 runs 15 residues. This CDR3 is CASSVGQGASYEQYF. The CDR3 DNA follows: TGTGCCAGCAGTGTGGGACAGGGGGCTTCCTACGAGCAGTACTTC.

CDR3 sequence: CASAGFNNSPLHF. CDR3 DNA sequence: TGTGCCTCGGCGGGTTTTAATAATTCACCCCTCCACTTT. V is TRBV7-1 and J is TRBJ1-6; D remains unclear. TRBV7-1 carries the ORF label, with uncertain function. The V end was cut by 11 bases, the J end by 5 bases, with 13 bases between. The CDR3 consists of 13 residues.

The V call is TRBV19, the J call TRBJ1-1; TRBD1 matches 11 bases. This CDR3 comprises 16 residues. The germline V gene encodes CDR1 LNHDA and CDR2 SQIVND (reference sequence). V was pared by 3 bases and J by 0 bases, with 3 bases of the junction left unmatched. Here the CDR3 reads CASSIRTGGLNTEAFF. The CDR3 nucleotides read TGTGCCAGTAGTATCCGGACAGGGGGCTTGAACACTGAAGCTTTCTTT.

This clone was seen a few times. V and J are TRBV6-8 and TRBJ2-3, with 9 bases identical to TRBD2. Germline V gene data show CDR1 as MNHGY and CDR2 as SAAAGT. The CDR3 consists of 17 residues. Trimming cost V 10 bases and J 2 bases; bases outside gene matches: 16. The CDR3, as DNA: TGTGCCATCAGGGAGGCCCGAGCGGGGGGTCTCACAGATACGCAGTATTTT. This codes for CAIREARAGGLTDTQYF.

This clone was picked up one time. The chain carries TRBV10-2 and TRBJ2-7, with no clear D. Germline loops: CDR1 WSHSY, CDR2 SAAADI. V was trimmed by 2 bases and J by 0 bases, leaving 8 bases between them. The CDR3 sequence is 14 residues long. The CDR3, as DNA: TGCGCCAGCAGTGAGACCAGTTTCTCCTACGAGCAGTACTTC. It specifies CASSETSFSYEQYF.